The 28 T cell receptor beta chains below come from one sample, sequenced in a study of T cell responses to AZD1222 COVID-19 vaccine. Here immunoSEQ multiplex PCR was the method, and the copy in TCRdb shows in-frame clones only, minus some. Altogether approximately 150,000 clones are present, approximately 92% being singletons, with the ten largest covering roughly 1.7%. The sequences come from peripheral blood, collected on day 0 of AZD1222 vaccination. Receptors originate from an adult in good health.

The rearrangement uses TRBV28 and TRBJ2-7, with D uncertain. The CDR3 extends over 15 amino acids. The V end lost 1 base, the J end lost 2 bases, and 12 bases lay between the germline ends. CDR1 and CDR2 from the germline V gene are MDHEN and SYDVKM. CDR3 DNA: TGTGCCAGCAGTTTATACGCGACATCAACCTACGAGCAGTACTTC. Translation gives CASSLYATSTYEQYF.

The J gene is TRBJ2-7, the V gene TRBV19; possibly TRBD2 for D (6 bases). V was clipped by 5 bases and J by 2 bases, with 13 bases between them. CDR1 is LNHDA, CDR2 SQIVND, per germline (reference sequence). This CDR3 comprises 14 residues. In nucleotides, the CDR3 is TGTGCCAGTAGTTCCAGCGGGTCCGCCTACGAGCAGTACTTC. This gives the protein CASSSSGSAYEQYF.

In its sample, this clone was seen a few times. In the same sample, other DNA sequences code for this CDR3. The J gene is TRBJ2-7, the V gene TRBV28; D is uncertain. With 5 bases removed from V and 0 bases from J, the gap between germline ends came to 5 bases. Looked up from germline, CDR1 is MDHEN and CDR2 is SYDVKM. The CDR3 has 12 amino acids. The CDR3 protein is CASSPPSYEQYF. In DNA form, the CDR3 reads TGTGCCAGCAGTCCCCCCTCCTACGAGCAGTACTTC.

The CDR3 sequence is CATQPGLSEKLFF. The CDR3 DNA reads as TGTGCCACCCAACCGGGACTTAGTGAAAAACTGTTTTTT. This sequence joins TRBV15 and TRBJ1-4; D perhaps matches TRBD1 (5 bases). This CDR3 is 13 amino acids long. Germline V gene sequence: CDR1 LNHNV, CDR2 YYDKDF (reference sequence). Between the trimmed V and J ends, which lost 8 bases and 7 bases, there was a span of 14 bases. Full variable domain (missing parts from reference TRBV15 and TRBJ1-4): DAMVIQNPRYQVTQFGKPVTLSCSQTLNHNVMYWYQQKSSQAPKLLFHYYDKDFNNEADTPDNFQSRRPNTSFCFLDIRSPGLGDTAMYLCATQPGLSEKLFFGSGTQLSVL.

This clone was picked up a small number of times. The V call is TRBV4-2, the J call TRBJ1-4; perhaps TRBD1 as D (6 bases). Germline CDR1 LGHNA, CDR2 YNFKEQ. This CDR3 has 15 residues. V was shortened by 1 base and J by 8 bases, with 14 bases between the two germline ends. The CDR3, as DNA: TGTGCCAGCAGCCAAGTATCAGGGGCTCAGGAAAAACTGTTTTTT. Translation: CASSQVSGAQEKLFF.

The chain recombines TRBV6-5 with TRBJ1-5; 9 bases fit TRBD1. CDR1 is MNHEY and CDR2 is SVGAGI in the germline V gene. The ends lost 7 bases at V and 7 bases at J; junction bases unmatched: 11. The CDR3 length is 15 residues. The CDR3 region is CASTNFGTGNQPQHF. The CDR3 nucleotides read TGTGCCAGCACCAATTTCGGGACAGGGAACCAGCCCCAGCATTTT.

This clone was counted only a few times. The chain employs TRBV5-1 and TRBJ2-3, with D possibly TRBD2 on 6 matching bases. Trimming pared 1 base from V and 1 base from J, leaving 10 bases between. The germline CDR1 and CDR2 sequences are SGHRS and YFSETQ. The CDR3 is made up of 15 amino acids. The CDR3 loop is CASSLLPGGTDTQYF. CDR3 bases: TGCGCCAGCAGCTTGTTGCCGGGGGGCACAGATACGCAGTATTTT.

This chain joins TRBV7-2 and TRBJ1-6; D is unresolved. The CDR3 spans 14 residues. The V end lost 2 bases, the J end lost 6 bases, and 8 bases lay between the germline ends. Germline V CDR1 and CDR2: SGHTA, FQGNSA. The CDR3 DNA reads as TGTGCCAGCAGCTTAATTCAGGTTAATTCACCCCTCCACTTT. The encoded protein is CASSLIQVNSPLHF. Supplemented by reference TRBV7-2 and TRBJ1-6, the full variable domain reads GAGVSQSPSNKVTEKGKDVELRCDPISGHTALYWYRQSLGQGLEFLIYFQGNSAPDKSGLPSDRFSAERTGGSVSTLTIQRTQQEDSAVYLCASSLIQVNSPLHFGNGTRLTVT.

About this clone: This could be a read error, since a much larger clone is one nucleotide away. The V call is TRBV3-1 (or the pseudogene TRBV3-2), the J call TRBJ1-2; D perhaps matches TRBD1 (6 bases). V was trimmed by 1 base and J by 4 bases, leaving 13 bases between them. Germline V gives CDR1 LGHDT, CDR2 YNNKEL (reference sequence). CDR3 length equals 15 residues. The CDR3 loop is CASSQAAGASYGYTF. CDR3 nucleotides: TGTGCCAGCAGCCAAGCGGCAGGGGCTAGCTATGGCTACACCTTC.

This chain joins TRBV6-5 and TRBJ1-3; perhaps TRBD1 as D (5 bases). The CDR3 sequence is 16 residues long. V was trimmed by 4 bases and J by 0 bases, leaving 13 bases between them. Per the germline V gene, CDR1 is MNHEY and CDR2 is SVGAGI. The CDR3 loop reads CASSLYDRSSGNTIYF. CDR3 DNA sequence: TGTGCCAGCAGTTTGTATGACAGAAGCTCTGGAAACACCATATATTTT.

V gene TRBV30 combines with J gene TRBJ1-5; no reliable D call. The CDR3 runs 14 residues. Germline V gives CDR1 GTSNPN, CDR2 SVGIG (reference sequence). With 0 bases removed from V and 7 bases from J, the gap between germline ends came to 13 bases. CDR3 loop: CAWSVGEHRQPQHF. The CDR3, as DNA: TGTGCCTGGAGTGTTGGTGAACATAGGCAGCCCCAGCATTTT.

Here the CDR3 reads CASSLDQGTYEQYF. CDR3 coding DNA: TGTGCCAGCAGCTTAGATCAGGGAACCTACGAGCAGTACTTC. This chain connects TRBV7-2 to TRBJ2-7; possibly TRBD1 for D (5 bases). Trimming cost V 1 base and J 2 bases, with 9 bases left between them. This CDR3 contains 14 residues. The V gene's germline CDR1 is SGHTA and CDR2 FQGNSA.

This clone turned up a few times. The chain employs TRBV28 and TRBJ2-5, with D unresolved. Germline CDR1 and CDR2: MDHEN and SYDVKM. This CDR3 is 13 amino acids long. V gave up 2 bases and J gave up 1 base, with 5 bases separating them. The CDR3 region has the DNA TGTGCCAGCAGTTTACTACCCCAAGAGACCCAGTACTTC. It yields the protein CASSLLPQETQYF.

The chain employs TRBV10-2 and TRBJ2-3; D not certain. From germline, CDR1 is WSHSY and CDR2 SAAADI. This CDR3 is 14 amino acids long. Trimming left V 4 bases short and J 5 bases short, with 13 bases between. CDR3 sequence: CASSVNTIGDTQYF. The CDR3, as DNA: TGCGCCAGCAGTGTAAATACAATCGGAGATACGCAGTATTTT.

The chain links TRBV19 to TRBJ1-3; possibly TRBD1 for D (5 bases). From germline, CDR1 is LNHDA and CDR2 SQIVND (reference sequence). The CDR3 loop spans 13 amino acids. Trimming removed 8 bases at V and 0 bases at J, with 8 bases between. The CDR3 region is CASGTGSGNTIYF. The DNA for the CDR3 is TGTGCCAGTGGTACAGGCTCTGGAAACACCATATATTTT.

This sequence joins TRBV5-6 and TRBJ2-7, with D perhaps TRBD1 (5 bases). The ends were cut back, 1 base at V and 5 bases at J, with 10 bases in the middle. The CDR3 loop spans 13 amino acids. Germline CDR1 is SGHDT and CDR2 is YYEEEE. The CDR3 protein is CASSLQGVNEQYF. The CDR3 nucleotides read TGTGCCAGCAGCTTGCAGGGTGTAAACGAGCAGTACTTC.

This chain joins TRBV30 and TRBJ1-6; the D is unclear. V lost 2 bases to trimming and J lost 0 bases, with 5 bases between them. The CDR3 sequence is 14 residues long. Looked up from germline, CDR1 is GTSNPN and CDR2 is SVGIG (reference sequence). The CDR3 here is CAWSPSSYNSPLHF. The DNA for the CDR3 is TGTGCCTGGAGTCCGAGCTCCTATAATTCACCCCTCCACTTT.

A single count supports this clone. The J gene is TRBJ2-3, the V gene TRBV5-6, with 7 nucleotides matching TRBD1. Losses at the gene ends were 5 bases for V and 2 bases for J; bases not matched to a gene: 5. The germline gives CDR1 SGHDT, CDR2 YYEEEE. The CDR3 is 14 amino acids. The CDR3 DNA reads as TGTGCCAGCAGTGAAGGACAGGCCACAGATACGCAGTATTTT. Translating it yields CASSEGQATDTQYF.

CDR3 amino acids: CASSTLPGLAGGNEQFF. The CDR3 bases are TGTGCCAGCTCGACCCTGCCGGGACTAGCGGGAGGTAATGAGCAGTTCTTC. V gene TRBV18 combines with J gene TRBJ2-1, with TRBD2 identical over 15 bases. Germline CDR1 and CDR2: KGHSH and LQKENI. V trimming: 6 bases; J trimming: 7 bases; junction bases outside the gene matches: 10. This CDR3 spans 17 amino acids.

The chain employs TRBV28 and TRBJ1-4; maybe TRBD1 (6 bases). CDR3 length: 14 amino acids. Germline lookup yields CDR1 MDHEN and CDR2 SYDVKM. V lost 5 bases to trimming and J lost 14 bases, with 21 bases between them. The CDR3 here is CASSLPGTLGLLFF. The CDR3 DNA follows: TGTGCCAGCAGTCTCCCCGGGACATTGGGGTTGCTGTTTTTT.

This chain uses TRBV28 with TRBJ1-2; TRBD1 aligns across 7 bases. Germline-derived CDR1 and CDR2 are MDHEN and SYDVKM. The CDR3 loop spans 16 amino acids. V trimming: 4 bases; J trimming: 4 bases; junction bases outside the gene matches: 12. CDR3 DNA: TGTGCCAGCAGTTGGGTCAGGGGGAGACAGGGCTATGGCTACACCTTC. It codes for CASSWVRGRQGYGYTF.

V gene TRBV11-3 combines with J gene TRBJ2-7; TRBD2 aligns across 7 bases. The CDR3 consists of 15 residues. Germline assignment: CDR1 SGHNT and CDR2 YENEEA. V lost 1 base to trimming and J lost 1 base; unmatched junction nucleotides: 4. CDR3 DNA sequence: TGTGCCAGCAGCTTAGGGGCTAGCGGATCCTACGAGCAGTACTTC. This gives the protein CASSLGASGSYEQYF.

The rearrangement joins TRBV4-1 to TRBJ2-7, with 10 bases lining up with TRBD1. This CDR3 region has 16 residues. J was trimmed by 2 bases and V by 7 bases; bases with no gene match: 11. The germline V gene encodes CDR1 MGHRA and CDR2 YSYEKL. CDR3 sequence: CASTFGDRGRPYEQYF. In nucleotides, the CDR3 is TGCGCCAGCACATTTGGAGACAGGGGGCGCCCCTACGAGCAGTACTTC.

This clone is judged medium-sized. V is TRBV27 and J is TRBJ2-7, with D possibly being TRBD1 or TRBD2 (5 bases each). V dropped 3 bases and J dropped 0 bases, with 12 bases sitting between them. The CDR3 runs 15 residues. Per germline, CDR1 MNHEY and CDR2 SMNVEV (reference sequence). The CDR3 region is CASSLGPGSSYEQYF. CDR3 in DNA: TGTGCCAGCAGTTTGGGGCCTGGGAGCTCCTACGAGCAGTACTTC.

In DNA, the CDR3 is TGTGCCATCAGTTCAGGGGGAGGAAACACCATATATTTT. Translated: CAISSGGGNTIYF. The rearrangement links TRBV10-3 to TRBJ1-3; 7 bases are shared with TRBD1. The CDR3 is 13 amino acids. Germline CDR1 and CDR2: ENHRY and SYGVKD. V was pared by 5 bases and J by 4 bases, with 2 bases of the junction left unmatched.

CDR3 sequence: CASSPGRIYEQYF. The CDR3 nucleotides are TGTGCCAGCAGCCCCGGGAGGATCTACGAGCAGTACTTC. The genes are TRBV14 and TRBJ2-7, with 7 bases identical to TRBD2. V shed 4 bases and J 3 bases; nucleotides not matched to a gene: 3. Germline lookup yields CDR1 SGHDN and CDR2 FVKESK. The CDR3 is 13 residues long.

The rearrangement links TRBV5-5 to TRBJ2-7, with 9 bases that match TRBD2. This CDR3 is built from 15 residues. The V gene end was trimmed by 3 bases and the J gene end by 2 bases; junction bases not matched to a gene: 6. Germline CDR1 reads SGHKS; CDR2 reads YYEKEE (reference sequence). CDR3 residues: CASSYRTSDPYEQYF. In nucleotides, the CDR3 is TGTGCCAGCAGCTACCGGACTAGCGACCCCTACGAGCAGTACTTC.

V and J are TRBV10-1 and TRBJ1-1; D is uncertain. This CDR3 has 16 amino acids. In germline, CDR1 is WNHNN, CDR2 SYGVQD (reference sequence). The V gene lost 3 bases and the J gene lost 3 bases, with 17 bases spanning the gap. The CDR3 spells CASSDFPIGGYTEAFF. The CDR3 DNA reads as TGCGCCAGCAGTGATTTCCCTATAGGTGGGTACACTGAAGCTTTCTTT.